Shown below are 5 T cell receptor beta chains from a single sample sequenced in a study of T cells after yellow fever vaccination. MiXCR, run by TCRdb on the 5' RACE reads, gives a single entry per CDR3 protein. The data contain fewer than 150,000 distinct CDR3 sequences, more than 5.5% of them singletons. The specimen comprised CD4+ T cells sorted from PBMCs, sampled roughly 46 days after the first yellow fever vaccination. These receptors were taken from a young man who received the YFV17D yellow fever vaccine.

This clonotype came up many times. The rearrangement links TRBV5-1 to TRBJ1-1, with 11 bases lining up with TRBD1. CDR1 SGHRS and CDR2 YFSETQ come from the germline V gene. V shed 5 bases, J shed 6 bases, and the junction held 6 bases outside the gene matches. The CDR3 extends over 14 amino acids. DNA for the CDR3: TGCGCCAGCAGTTACGGACAGGGGGCTTCTGAAGCTTTCTTT. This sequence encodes CASSYGQGASEAFF.

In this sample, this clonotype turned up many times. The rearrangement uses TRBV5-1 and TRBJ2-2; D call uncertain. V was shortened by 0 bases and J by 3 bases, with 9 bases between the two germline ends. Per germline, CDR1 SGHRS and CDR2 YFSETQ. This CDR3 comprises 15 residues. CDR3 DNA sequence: TGCGCCAGCAGCTTGGTAGCCGCGGACACCGGGGAGCTGTTTTTT. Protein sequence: CASSLVAADTGELFF. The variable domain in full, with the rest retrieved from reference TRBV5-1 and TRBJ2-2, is KAGVTQTPRYLIKTRGQQVTLSCSPISGHRSVSWYQQTPGQGLQFLFEYFSETQRNKGNFPGRFSGRQFSNSRSEMNVSTLELGDSALYLCASSLVAADTGELFFGEGSRLTVL.

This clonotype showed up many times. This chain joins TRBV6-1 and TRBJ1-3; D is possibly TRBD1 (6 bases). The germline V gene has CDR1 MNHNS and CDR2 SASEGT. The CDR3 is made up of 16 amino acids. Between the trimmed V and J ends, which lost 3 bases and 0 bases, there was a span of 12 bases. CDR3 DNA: TGTGCCAGCAGTGACCCCGGGACACCCTCTGGAAACACCATATATTTT. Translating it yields CASSDPGTPSGNTIYF.

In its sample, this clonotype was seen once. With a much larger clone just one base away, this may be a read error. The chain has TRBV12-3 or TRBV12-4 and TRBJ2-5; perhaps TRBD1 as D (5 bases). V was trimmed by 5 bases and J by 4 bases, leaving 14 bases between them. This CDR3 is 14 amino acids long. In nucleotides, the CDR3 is TGTGCCAGCAGTCTGACAGCTCTCCTAGAGACCCAGTACTTC. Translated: CASSLTALLETQYF.

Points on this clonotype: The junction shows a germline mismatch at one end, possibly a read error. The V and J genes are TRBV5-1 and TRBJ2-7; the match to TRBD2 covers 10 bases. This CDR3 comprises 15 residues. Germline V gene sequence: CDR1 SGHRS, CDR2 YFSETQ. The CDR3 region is CANSLPTSGAYEQYF. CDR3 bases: TGCGCCAACAGCTTACCCACTAGCGGGGCCTACGAGCAGTACTTC.